A single sample gave rise to the 21 T cell receptor beta chains below, sequenced in a study of response to subunit inactivated influenza vaccine. MiXCR, run by TCRdb on the RT-PCR reads, gives a single entry per CDR3 protein. Of roughly 630,000 distinct CDR3 sequences in the sample, 12% to 15% are singletons; the top ten hold 7.5% to 9%. Sequenced material: PBMCs from blood, taken 14 to 15 days before vaccination. The receptors come from a man in his fifties who received an inactivated influenza vaccine.

The chain combines TRBV24-1 with TRBJ2-1; 9 nucleotides line up with TRBD2. The CDR3 is 14 residues long. The V and J ends lost 10 bases and 8 bases, in that order; junction bases with no gene match: 11. Germline V gene lookup returns CDR1 KGHDR and CDR2 SFDVKD. The CDR3 DNA follows: TGTGCCACGGCCGCGGGAGGGGGGACGGATGAGCAGTTCTTC. It translates to CATAAGGGTDEQFF.

This clonotype was counted between two and nine times. The genes are TRBV24-1 and TRBJ2-7, with 7 bases that match TRBD2. The CDR3 covers 14 residues. The trim removed 12 bases at V and 2 bases at J, leaving 12 bases unmatched. Germline V lookup: CDR1 KGHDR, CDR2 SFDVKD. The CDR3 DNA reads as TGTGCCCCATTAGTTCGGGAGGTAACCTACGAGCAGTACTTC. Amino acids: CAPLVREVTYEQYF.

There are many counts of this clonotype. The genes are TRBV7-2 and TRBJ2-7; D tentatively fits TRBD1 or TRBD2 (5 bases each). The CDR3 totals 12 residues. The germline V gene has CDR1 SGHTA and CDR2 FQGNSA. The CDR3 reads CASRRGRYEQYF. The CDR3 DNA reads TGTGCGAGTCGCCGGGGACGGTACGAGCAGTACTTC.

This chain connects TRBV30 to TRBJ2-7; 8 nucleotides line up with TRBD2. The junction had 5 bases not matched to a gene; V was cut back by 2 bases and J by 2 bases. This CDR3 region has 14 residues. Germline assignment: CDR1 GTSNPN and CDR2 SVGIG (reference sequence). CDR3 DNA sequence: TGTGCCTGGAGTCAACGGGGGGGTCCCTACGAGCAGTACTTC. Translating it yields CAWSQRGGPYEQYF.

This clonotype was recorded a few times. The gene calls are TRBV4-1 and TRBJ1-1, with D uncertain. Trimming removed 4 bases at V and 9 bases at J, with 12 bases between. The CDR3 extends over 12 amino acids. Germline V gives CDR1 MGHRA, CDR2 YSYEKL. CDR3 nucleotide sequence: TGCGCCAGCAGCCCAGGTTCCTCTAAAGCTTTCTTT. Protein: CASSPGSSKAFF.

This clonotype was seen more than once but under ten times. The V gene is TRBV4-1, the J gene TRBJ2-7, with 12 bases aligning to TRBD2. The germline gives CDR1 MGHRA, CDR2 YSYEKL. There are 16 residues in the CDR3. The J segment lost 3 bases and the V segment lost 4 bases, leaving 7 bases of the junction unmatched. CDR3 coding DNA: TGCGCCAGCAGCCGGAGGACTAGCGGGGCAGACTACGAGCAGTACTTC. It translates to CASSRRTSGADYEQYF.

This clonotype was observed a handful of times. This rearrangement joins TRBV28 to TRBJ2-5; D may correspond to TRBD1 or TRBD2 (5 bases each). Germline-derived CDR1 and CDR2 are MDHEN and SYDVKM. Trimming cost V 5 bases and J 2 bases, with 24 bases left between them. The CDR3 covers 18 residues. Here the CDR3 DNA reads TGTGCCAGCAGTACCCTGTTATGGGGGAGAACCCCACAAGAGACCCAGTACTTC. The encoded protein is CASSTLLWGRTPQETQYF.

This sequence joins TRBV7-2 and TRBJ2-7, with D uncertain. The CDR3 has 12 amino acids. Deletions cut 3 bases from V and 6 bases from J, with 9 bases between. Germline-derived CDR1 and CDR2 are SGHTA and FQGNSA. CDR3 sequence: CASSFLNGEQYF. DNA of the CDR3: TGTGCCAGCAGCTTCCTAAACGGCGAGCAGTACTTC.

The genes are TRBV7-9 and TRBJ1-2, with a weak D call TRBD1 (5 bases). This CDR3 region has 15 residues. Germline CDR1 is SEHNR and CDR2 is FQNEAQ (reference sequence). Trimming cost V 5 bases and J 3 bases, with 16 bases left between them. DNA for the CDR3: TGTGCCAGCAGCCCTTGGTTGGGGGGAGACTATGGCTACACCTTC. This codes for CASSPWLGGDYGYTF.

In its sample, this clonotype was seen a few times. The rearrangement joins TRBV6-2 or TRBV6-3 to TRBJ2-7; D is ambiguous. V was clipped by 5 bases and J by 3 bases, with 11 bases between them. Germline-derived CDR1 and CDR2 are MNHEY and SVGEGT. There are 13 residues in the CDR3. The CDR3 sequence: CASSPNTHYEQYF. CDR3 nucleotides: TGTGCCAGCAGTCCCAATACCCACTACGAGCAGTACTTC.

This clonotype was detected many times. The V and J genes are TRBV15 and TRBJ2-1; the match to TRBD2 covers 11 bases. The CDR3 runs 16 residues. The V segment lost 5 bases and the J segment 8 bases; nucleotides outside the gene matches: 11. Germline-derived CDR1 and CDR2 are LNHNV and YYDKDF (reference sequence). The CDR3 sequence: CATSLGLGLAAYEQFF. The CDR3 DNA reads TGTGCCACCAGCCTAGGTTTGGGACTAGCGGCATATGAGCAGTTCTTC.

The genes are TRBV16 and TRBJ2-2; D perhaps matches TRBD2 (5 bases). The V gene's germline CDR1 is KGHSY and CDR2 FQNENV. V was pared by 3 bases and J by 9 bases, with 14 bases between. This CDR3 is 14 amino acids long. This CDR3 is CASSHWTAGRELFF. The CDR3 nucleotides are TGTGCCAGCAGCCATTGGACTGCAGGAAGGGAGCTGTTTTTT.

This chain links TRBV15 with TRBJ2-2; D might be TRBD1 (6 bases). The V end was cut by 3 bases, the J end by 7 bases, with 15 bases between. The germline V gene encodes CDR1 LNHNV and CDR2 YYDKDF (reference sequence). This CDR3 is 15 amino acids long. The CDR3 protein is CATSRQGGNVGELFF. The CDR3 DNA reads as TGTGCCACCAGCAGGCAAGGGGGTAATGTCGGGGAGCTGTTTTTT.

This clonotype appeared many times. V usage is TRBV20-1 and J usage is TRBJ2-3; TRBD2 matches 11 bases. V lost 0 bases to trimming and J lost 5 bases; unmatched junction nucleotides: 7. Germline lookup yields CDR1 DFQATT and CDR2 SNEGSKA (reference sequence). The CDR3 extends over 16 amino acids. CDR3 protein: CSARDSRGLAGDTQYF. The CDR3 DNA follows: TGCAGTGCTAGAGATTCTCGAGGACTAGCGGGAGATACGCAGTATTTT.

This clonotype was observed a handful of times. The rearrangement uses TRBV6-2 or TRBV6-3 and TRBJ1-5, with unresolved D. Trimming cost V 5 bases and J 6 bases, with 17 bases left between them. This CDR3 spans 15 amino acids. The V gene's germline CDR1 is MNHEY and CDR2 SVGEGT. CDR3 amino acids: CASSPLGSYGQPQHF. As DNA, the CDR3 is TGTGCCAGCAGTCCTCTGGGGAGTTACGGTCAGCCCCAGCATTTT.

The sample holds a few counts of this clonotype. V gene TRBV3-1 combines with J gene TRBJ2-1; 8 bases are shared with TRBD2. Germline-derived CDR1 and CDR2 are LGHDT and YNNKEL (reference sequence). This CDR3 has 17 residues. The V segment lost 8 bases and the J segment 0 bases; nucleotides outside the gene matches: 12. CDR3 sequence: CASHHSGAIFSYNEQFF. Here the CDR3 DNA reads TGTGCCAGCCACCATAGCGGGGCAATCTTCTCCTACAATGAGCAGTTCTTC.

This clonotype was counted many times. This sequence joins TRBV12-3 or TRBV12-4 and TRBJ1-2; weak D call: TRBD1 (5 bases). V was shortened by 6 bases and J by 8 bases, with 25 bases between the two germline ends. The CDR3 has 16 residues. In DNA form, the CDR3 reads TGTGCCAGCAGATCCACGAAGGGGCCAAGAGTTCGGGGCTACACCTTC. As protein: CASRSTKGPRVRGYTF.

The J gene is TRBJ2-1, the V gene TRBV6-5, with no clear D. CDR3 size: 11 residues. CDR1 and CDR2 (germline): MNHEY, SVGAGI. Trimming took off 10 bases at V and 4 bases at J, with 8 bases between the two ends. The CDR3 coding sequence is TGTGCCACCCAGGTATACAATGAGCAGTTCTTC. Translated, it gives CATQVYNEQFF.

V usage is TRBV11-3 and J usage is TRBJ2-7, with 7 bases that match TRBD1. The CDR3 length is 13 residues. The germline gives CDR1 SGHNT, CDR2 YENEEA. Trimming at V came to 5 bases and at J to 6 bases, leaving 7 bases not matched to a gene. The DNA for the CDR3 is TGTGCCAGCAGCCGCGACAGGGCTACCGAGCAGTACTTC. Translated: CASSRDRATEQYF.

This clonotype has more than one count but fewer than ten. This sequence joins TRBV4-2 and TRBJ2-2, with TRBD2 matching over 11 bases. The CDR3 covers 18 residues. The junction had 7 bases not matched to a gene; V was cut back by 0 bases and J by 4 bases. From germline, CDR1 is LGHNA and CDR2 YNFKEQ. The CDR3 is CASSQELAGGPFTGELFF. CDR3 DNA sequence: TGTGCCAGCAGCCAAGAATTAGCGGGAGGGCCTTTCACCGGGGAGCTGTTTTTT.

The chain recombines TRBV12-3 or TRBV12-4 with TRBJ1-2; no definite D call. Trimming left V 6 bases short and J 3 bases short, with 8 bases between. The CDR3 contains 12 residues. The CDR3 sequence is CASSRHDYGYTF. CDR3 DNA: TGTGCCAGCAGCCGACACGACTATGGCTACACCTTC.